This T cell receptor beta chain was sequenced during a study of beta chain features in type 1 diabetes. Overall study results and limits: In type 1 diabetes patients, VDJ junctions had fewer insertions; deletions at these junctions were more frequent. Type 1 diabetes patients had moderately but significantly shorter TCRB CDR3s in all four CD4+ subsets.

The entirety of the isolated RNA underwent reverse transcription, so expressed TCRB transcripts were sequenced. Naive, central memory and regulatory T cell samples averaged roughly 3.6 million immunoSEQ reads each. Clones were sequenced by immunoSEQ multiplex PCR, and TCRdb holds only the in-frame ones, with some missing. In the table there are about 900,000 clones, roughly a sixth of which are singletons. Germline V gene sequence: CDR1 SGHAT, CDR2 FQNNGV. The V gene lost 5 bases and the J gene lost 0 bases, with 11 bases spanning the gap. This CDR3 contains 14 residues. This clone was detected only a few times. Its antigen is unidentified.

The TCR originated in a woman younger than 30 in good health. This chain uses TRBV11-2 with TRBJ2-7, with D possibly TRBD2 on 5 matching bases. The sequencing input was naive CD4+ T cells from blood. The CDR3 spells CASSPQTTSYEQYF. The CDR3 region has the DNA TGTGCCAGCAGCCCCCAGACTACCTCCTACGAGCAGTACTTC.